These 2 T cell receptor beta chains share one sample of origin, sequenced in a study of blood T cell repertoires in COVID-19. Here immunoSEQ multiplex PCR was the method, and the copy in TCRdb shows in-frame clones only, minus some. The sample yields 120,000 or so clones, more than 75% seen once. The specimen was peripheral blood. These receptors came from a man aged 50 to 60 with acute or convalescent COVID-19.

CDR3 sequence: CASRLGSEYTF. CDR3 nucleotide sequence: TGTGCCAGCCGTCTAGGAAGTGAGTACACCTTC. The rearrangement links TRBV6-5 to TRBJ1-2, with no clear D. The CDR3 sequence is 11 residues long. The V gene's germline CDR1 is MNHEY and CDR2 SVGAGI. The V end lost 8 bases, the J end lost 11 bases, and 15 bases lay between the germline ends.

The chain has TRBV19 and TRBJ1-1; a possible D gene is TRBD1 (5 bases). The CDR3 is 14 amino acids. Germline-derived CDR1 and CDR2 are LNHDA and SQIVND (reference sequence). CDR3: CAIRPGDLGTEAFF. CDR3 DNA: TGTGCTATCCGCCCGGGGGACTTGGGCACTGAAGCTTTCTTT.